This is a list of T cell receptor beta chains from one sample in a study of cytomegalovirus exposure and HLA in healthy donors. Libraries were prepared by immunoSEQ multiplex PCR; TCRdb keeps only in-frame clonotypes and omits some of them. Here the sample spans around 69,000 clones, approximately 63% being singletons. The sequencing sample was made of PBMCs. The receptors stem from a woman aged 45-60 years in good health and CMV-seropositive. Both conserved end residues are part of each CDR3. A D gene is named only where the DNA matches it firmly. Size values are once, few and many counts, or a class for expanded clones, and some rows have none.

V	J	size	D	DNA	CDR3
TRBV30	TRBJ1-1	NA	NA	TGTGCCTGGAGTCCCCAGGGGATTAAAGCTTTCTTT	CAWSPQGIKAFF
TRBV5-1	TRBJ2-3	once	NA	TGCGCCAGCAGCTTGGAATATTTGGGCAGAACAGATACGCAGTATTTT	CASSLEYLGRTDTQYF
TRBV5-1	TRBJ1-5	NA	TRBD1	TGCGCCAGCAGCTTGGTTTGGACAGGGGAGGGTCAGCCCCAGCATTTT	CASSLVWTGEGQPQHF
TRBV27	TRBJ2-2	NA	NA	TGTGCCAGCAGTTCCCAACCGGAGGCTCCCGGGGAGCTGTTTTTT	CASSSQPEAPGELFF
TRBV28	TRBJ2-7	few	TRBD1	TGTGCCAGCAGACGACCCCAAAACAGGGGCGAATACGAGCAGTACTTC	CASRRPQNRGEYEQYF
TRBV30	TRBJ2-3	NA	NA	TGTGCCTGGAGTATCCTCACAGATACGCAGTATTTT	CAWSILTDTQYF
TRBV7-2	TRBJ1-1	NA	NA	TGTGCCAGCAGCTTAATGTCCTCGGGAGGATTCGCTTTCTTT	CASSLMSSGGFAFF
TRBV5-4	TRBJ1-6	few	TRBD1	TGTGCCAGCAGCTCCGGGACAGCCGAGAATTCACCCCTCCACTTT	CASSSGTAENSPLHF
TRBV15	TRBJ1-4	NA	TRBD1	TGTGCCACCAGCAGGCAGGGGGCCAGTAATGAAAAACTGTTTTTT	CATSRQGASNEKLFF
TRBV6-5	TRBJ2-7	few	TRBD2	TGTGCCAGTAACCTAGCGGGGTCCTACGAGCAGTACTTC	CASNLAGSYEQYF
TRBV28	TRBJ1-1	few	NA	TGTGCCAGCAGTTCGCTCGTTGGGGCTAGGGCTTTCTTT	CASSSLVGARAFF
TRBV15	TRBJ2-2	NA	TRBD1	TGTGCCACCCGACAGGGATCCGGGGAGCTGTTTTTT	CATRQGSGELFF
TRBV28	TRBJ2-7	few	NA	TGTGCCAGCAGTCTCACTCCGAGGGGGACCTACGAGCAGTACTTC	CASSLTPRGTYEQYF